These 16 T cell receptor beta chains were all obtained from the same sample, sequenced in a study of OX40 agonist ivuxolimab in advanced cancers. Repertoires were generated with immunoSEQ multiplex PCR, while TCRdb's copy carries only in-frame clones and drops some. This sample has around 150,000 clones, with roughly 92% found just once. Sample: CD4+ or CD8+ T cells sorted from blood, taken in a trial of the OX40 agonist ivuxolimab. The receptors come from an adult with an advanced solid tumor such as melanoma, head and neck, liver or kidney cancer.

V and J are TRBV10-3 and TRBJ2-1; TRBD1 is a possible D gene (6 bases). The germline gives CDR1 ENHRY, CDR2 SYGVKD. With 10 bases removed from V and 6 bases from J, the gap between germline ends came to 16 bases. The CDR3 spans 13 residues. The CDR3 region is CATFNQDSNEQFF. The CDR3 coding sequence is TGTGCCACCTTTAACCAGGACAGCAATGAGCAGTTCTTC.

The gene calls are TRBV5-1 and TRBJ2-1; perhaps TRBD2 as D (6 bases). The V gene's germline CDR1 is SGHRS and CDR2 YFSETQ. The CDR3 is 12 residues long. The germline V and J ends were trimmed by 4 bases and 8 bases, with 10 bases remaining between them. CDR3 amino acids: CASSRLDDEQFF. For the CDR3, the DNA is TGCGCCAGCAGCCGACTAGATGATGAGCAGTTCTTC. The entire variable domain, with the rest obtained from reference TRBV5-1 and TRBJ2-1, is as follows: KAGVTQTPRYLIKTRGQQVTLSCSPISGHRSVSWYQQTPGQGLQFLFEYFSETQRNKGNFPGRFSGRQFSNSRSEMNVSTLELGDSALYLCASSRLDDEQFFGPGTRLTVL.

The V call is TRBV5-1, the J call TRBJ1-3; unclear D gene. The CDR3 loop spans 13 amino acids. Trimming pared 6 bases from V and 4 bases from J, leaving 11 bases between. The germline V gene encodes CDR1 SGHRS and CDR2 YFSETQ. The CDR3 loop is CASISDGGNTIYF. The CDR3 nucleotides are TGCGCCAGCATCTCAGATGGGGGAAACACCATATATTTT.

The chain links TRBV7-9 to TRBJ2-7; possible D gene TRBD2, 5 bases. CDR3 length: 12 amino acids. From germline, CDR1 is SEHNR and CDR2 FQNEAQ (reference sequence). Trimming cost V 4 bases and J 2 bases, with 6 bases left between them. CDR3 sequence: CASSSEAYEQYF. Here the CDR3 DNA reads TGTGCCAGCAGCTCGGAGGCCTACGAGCAGTACTTC.

The chain couples TRBV15 to TRBJ2-2; no reliable D call. Germline V gene data show CDR1 as LNHNV and CDR2 as YYDKDF (reference sequence). The CDR3 has 13 residues. The V and J ends lost 1 base and 2 bases respectively, with 2 bases between them. CDR3 bases: TGTGCCACCAGCAGAGTTAACACCGGGGAGCTGTTTTTT. Protein product: CATSRVNTGELFF.

The chain carries TRBV25-1 and TRBJ1-2; TRBD1 matches 12 bases. J was trimmed by 13 bases and V by 1 base; bases with no gene match: 7. This CDR3 has 14 residues. In germline, CDR1 is MGHDK, CDR2 SYGVNS. CDR3 sequence: CASSEFWDRGHFTF. Written as DNA, the CDR3 is TGTGCCAGCAGTGAATTTTGGGACAGGGGGCATTTCACCTTC.

On this clone: Other DNA sequences in the same sample also yield this CDR3. The chain couples TRBV18 to TRBJ2-3, with unresolved D. V gave up 6 bases and J gave up 0 bases, with 1 base separating them. This CDR3 comprises 11 residues. Per germline, CDR1 KGHSH and CDR2 LQKENI. CDR3 DNA sequence: TGTGCCAGCTCTAGCACAGATACGCAGTATTTT. Translation: CASSSTDTQYF.

V usage is TRBV6-6 and J usage is TRBJ1-2; 7 bases fit TRBD1. Unmatched junction bases numbered 0, after V lost 6 bases and J lost 2 bases. CDR3 length: 12 amino acids. Germline V gives CDR1 MNHNY, CDR2 SVGAGI (reference sequence). The DNA of the CDR3 is TGTGCCAGCAGGACAGGGAACTATGGCTACACCTTC. It yields the protein CASRTGNYGYTF.

For this clone: One junction end disagrees with the germline gene, perhaps due to a read error. The chain couples TRBV7-2 to TRBJ1-1; no reliable D call. In germline, CDR1 is SGHTA, CDR2 FQGNSA. The CDR3 is 11 amino acids. CDR3 bases: TGTGCCAGCAGGTTAGGGAGTGAGGCTTTCTTT. This codes for CASRLGSEAFF.

This clone showed up just once. The rearrangement links TRBV11-3 to TRBJ2-7; D perhaps matches TRBD2 (5 bases). V lost 0 bases, J lost 5 bases, and 14 bases lay in between. Germline V CDR1 and CDR2: SGHNT, YENEEA. The CDR3 is 15 residues long. CDR3 coding DNA: TGTGCCAGCAGCTTAGATCCTCGAGGGAACAACGAGCAGTACTTC. It specifies CASSLDPRGNNEQYF.

This chain joins TRBV6-5 and TRBJ1-1; no clear D gene. V was clipped by 8 bases and J by 5 bases, with 18 bases between them. Germline CDR1 MNHEY, CDR2 SVGAGI. This CDR3 region has 14 residues. The CDR3 region is CASAIMSSTTEAFF. CDR3 bases: TGTGCCAGCGCTATCATGAGTAGTACAACTGAAGCTTTCTTT.

This clone was detected only once. The V call is TRBV7-3, the J call TRBJ2-3; unclear D gene. Germline CDR1 and CDR2: SGHTA and FQGTGA. The CDR3 spans 15 residues. V was trimmed by 0 bases and J by 2 bases, leaving 9 bases between them. The CDR3 protein is CASSLTGQSTDTQYF. The CDR3 coding sequence is TGTGCCAGCAGCTTAACAGGGCAGTCCACAGATACGCAGTATTTT.

The sample holds a few counts of this clone. The chain uses TRBV7-2 and TRBJ2-7; 7 bases are a match to TRBD1. With V trimmed by 6 bases and J by 0 bases, 8 bases remained unmatched. Germline-derived CDR1 and CDR2 are SGHTA and FQGNSA. The CDR3 runs 15 residues. CDR3 region: CASSIRGTDSYEQYF. Written as DNA, the CDR3 is TGTGCCAGCAGTATCCGAGGGACAGACTCCTACGAGCAGTACTTC.

The rearrangement joins TRBV7-2 to TRBJ2-1; tentative D call: TRBD2 (6 bases). In germline, CDR1 is SGHTA, CDR2 FQGNSA. This CDR3 is built from 15 residues. V was trimmed by 4 bases and J by 6 bases, leaving 16 bases between them. The CDR3 region is CASSWRGGAANEQFF. CDR3 DNA: TGTGCCAGCAGCTGGCGCGGAGGGGCGGCCAATGAGCAGTTCTTC.

The rearrangement joins TRBV7-9 to TRBJ2-1, with D unresolved. The CDR3 extends over 14 amino acids. From germline, CDR1 is SEHNR and CDR2 FQNEAQ (reference sequence). Trimming removed 1 base at V and 13 bases at J, with 17 bases between. The CDR3, as DNA: TGTGCCAGCAGCTTAGAATCTGGAACGGCACTTCAGTTCTTC. This gives the protein CASSLESGTALQFF.

J is TRBJ2-2 and V is TRBV5-1; the match to TRBD1 covers 7 bases. The CDR3 consists of 15 residues. After removal of 4 bases from V and 1 base from J, the junction contained 4 bases not matched to a gene. The germline V gene encodes CDR1 SGHRS and CDR2 YFSETQ. Written as DNA, the CDR3 is TGCGCCAGCAGCCACGGGGACAGGAACACCGGGGAGCTGTTTTTT. Translation gives CASSHGDRNTGELFF.